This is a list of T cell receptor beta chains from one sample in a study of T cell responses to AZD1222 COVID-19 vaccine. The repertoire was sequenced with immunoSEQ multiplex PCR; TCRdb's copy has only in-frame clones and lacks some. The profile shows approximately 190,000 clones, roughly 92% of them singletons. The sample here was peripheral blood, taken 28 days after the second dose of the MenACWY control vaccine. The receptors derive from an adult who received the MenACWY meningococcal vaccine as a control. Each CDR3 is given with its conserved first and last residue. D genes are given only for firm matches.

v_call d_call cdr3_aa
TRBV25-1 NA CASSDVLIYEQYF
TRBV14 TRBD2 CASSQDLLAATGELFF
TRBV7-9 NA CASSSRADTDTQYF
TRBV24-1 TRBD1 CATSERTGARDLAKNIQYF
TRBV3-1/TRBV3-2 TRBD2 CASSPLRAGVVTDTQYF
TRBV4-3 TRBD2 CASSPSSGRNTGELFF
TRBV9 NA CASSVERYTEAFF
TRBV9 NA CASSQTRPDTQYF
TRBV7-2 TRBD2 CASSTPTSGGTGELFF
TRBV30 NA CAWSGGAAGSPLHF
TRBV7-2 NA CASSLSHQGKAFF
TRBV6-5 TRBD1 CASRGRTGVTEAFF
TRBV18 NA CASSTQNTEAFF
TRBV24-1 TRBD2 CATSDPAGALYNEQFF
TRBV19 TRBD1 CASSIRGQAEAFF
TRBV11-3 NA CASSPGLGTDTQYF
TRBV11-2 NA CASSLAGTEAFF
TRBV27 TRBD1 CASRGRTGGYEQYF
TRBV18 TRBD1 CASSLRQGIGYGYTF
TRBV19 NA CASSTDSLTDTQYF
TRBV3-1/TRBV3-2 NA CASSVGSLEQYF
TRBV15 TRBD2 CATSRDKLAETQYF
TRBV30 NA CAWSSNSGNQPQHF
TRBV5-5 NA CASSPPGADTQYF
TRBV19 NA CASSILGQFSGNTIYF
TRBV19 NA CASRAGSANTGELFF
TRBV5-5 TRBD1 CASRNDRGRGEQYF
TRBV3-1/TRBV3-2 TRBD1 CASSLARTGSYGYTF
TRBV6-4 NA CASSRQTGNNEKLFF
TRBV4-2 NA CASSQEGGGPTGELFF
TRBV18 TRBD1 CASSPPGGGYTF
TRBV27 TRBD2 CASSYRPGLAIRDEQFF
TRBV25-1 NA CASRGQGYGYTF
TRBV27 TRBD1 CASRHRGTGQGLSYEQYF
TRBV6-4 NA CASSTSPGTPLHF
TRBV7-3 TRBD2 CASSPAGSGDTDTQYF
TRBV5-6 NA CASSLGGSTGNYGYTF
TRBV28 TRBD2 CASRPFGLAGGLEQYF
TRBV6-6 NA CASSYSNAVEQYF
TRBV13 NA CASARDLVSGNTIYF
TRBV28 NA CASRGRQSGTEAFF
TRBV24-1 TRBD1 CATSDPAGGYGYTF
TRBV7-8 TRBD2 CASSLPLAGVAGELFF
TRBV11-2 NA CASSLFGPYEQYF
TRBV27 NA CASSPIPRGEVSNQPQHF
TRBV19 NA CASSLTVNTEAFF
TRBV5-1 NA CASSFGKSNTEAFF
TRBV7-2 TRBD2 CASSLFQRGTDTQYF
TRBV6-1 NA CASSEGRAFTGNTIYF
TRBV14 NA CASSQGGRAYYNSPLHF
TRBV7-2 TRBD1 CASSQRTGDQPQHF